This TCR beta chain derives from a study of identical twins. Notes on the study in general: Conclusions were based on cross-sectional statistical analysis, without following the same donors. There was an excess of low generation probability in the out-of-frame alpha sequences that twins shared. Insertion counts were lower in abundant cord blood beta clonotypes, a trend that memory repertoires did not show.

TCRdb processed the 5' RACE reads anew with MiXCR; each CDR3 protein has one entry. The sample includes hundreds of thousands of distinct CDR3 sequences, around 24% seen only once; the top ten take 2.9%. This clonotype came up many times. Its antigen is undetermined. The CDR3 contains 12 residues. Germline CDR1 is DFQATT and CDR2 is SNEGSKA (reference sequence). V dropped 3 bases and J dropped 5 bases, with 10 bases sitting between them. These data also formed part of another study, on T cells expressing NK-cell markers. That paper states: In roughly six donors, dominant NKG2C+ clonotypes were about 1.0-7.0% of CD8+ T cells.

The sequence derives from a woman aged 18 to 35 in good health. This chain joins TRBV20-1 and TRBJ2-5, with no clear D. Sequenced material: CD4+ T cells sorted from blood. CDR3 in amino acids: CSARTYAETQYF. In DNA form, the CDR3 reads TGCAGTGCTAGGACATACGCGGAGACCCAGTACTTC.